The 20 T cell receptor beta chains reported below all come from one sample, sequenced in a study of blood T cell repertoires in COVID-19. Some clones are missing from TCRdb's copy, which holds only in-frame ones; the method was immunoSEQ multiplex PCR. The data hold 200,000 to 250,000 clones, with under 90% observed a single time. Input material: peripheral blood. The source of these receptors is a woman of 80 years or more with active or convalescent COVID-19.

CDR3 DNA: TGTGCCAGCAGTTTAGGGACAGGGGGCGCCGCTGAAGCTTTCTTT. Its protein product is CASSLGTGGAAEAFF. The rearrangement uses TRBV27 and TRBJ1-1, with 12 positions matching TRBD1. CDR1 and CDR2 from the germline V gene are MNHEY and SMNVEV (reference sequence). The CDR3 sequence is 15 residues long. V lost 2 bases to trimming and J lost 6 bases; unmatched junction nucleotides: 4.

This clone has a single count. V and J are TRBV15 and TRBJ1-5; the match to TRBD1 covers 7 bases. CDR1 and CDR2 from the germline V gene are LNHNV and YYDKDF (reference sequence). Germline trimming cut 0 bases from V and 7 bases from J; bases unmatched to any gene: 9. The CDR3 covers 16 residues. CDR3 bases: TGTGCCACCAGCAGAGATACGGACAGGCAGAGGCAGCCCCAGCATTTT. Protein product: CATSRDTDRQRQPQHF.

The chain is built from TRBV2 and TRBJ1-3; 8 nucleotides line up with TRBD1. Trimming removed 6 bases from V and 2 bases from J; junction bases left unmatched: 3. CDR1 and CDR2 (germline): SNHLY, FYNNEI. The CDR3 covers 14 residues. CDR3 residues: CASSEQGAGNTIYF. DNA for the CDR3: TGTGCCAGCAGCGAACAGGGGGCTGGAAACACCATATATTTT. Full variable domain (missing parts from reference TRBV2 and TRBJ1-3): EPEVTQTPSHQVTQMGQEVILRCVPISNHLYFYWYRQILGQKVEFLVSFYNNEISEKSEIFDDQFSVERPDGSNFTLKIRSTKLEDSAMYFCASSEQGAGNTIYFGEGSWLTVV.

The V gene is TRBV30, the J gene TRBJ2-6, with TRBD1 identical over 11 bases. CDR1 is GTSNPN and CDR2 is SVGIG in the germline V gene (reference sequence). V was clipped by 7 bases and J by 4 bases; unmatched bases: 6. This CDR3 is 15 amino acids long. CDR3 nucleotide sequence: TGTGCCTTTGGACAGGGGGCGCGAGGGGCCAACGTCCTGACTTTC. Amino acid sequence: CAFGQGARGANVLTF.

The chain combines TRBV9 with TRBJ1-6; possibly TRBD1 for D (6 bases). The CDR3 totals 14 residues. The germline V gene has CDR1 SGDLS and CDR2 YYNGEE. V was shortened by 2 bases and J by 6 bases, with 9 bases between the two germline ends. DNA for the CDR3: TGTGCCAGCAGCGTGGGGGGGGCTAATTCACCCCTCCACTTT. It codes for CASSVGGANSPLHF.

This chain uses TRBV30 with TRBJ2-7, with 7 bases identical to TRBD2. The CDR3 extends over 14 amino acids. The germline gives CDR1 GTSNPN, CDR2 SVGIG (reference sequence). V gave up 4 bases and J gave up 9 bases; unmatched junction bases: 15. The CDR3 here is CAWNRGVPPQAQYF. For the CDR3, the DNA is TGTGCCTGGAACCGGGGGGTTCCCCCACAGGCGCAGTACTTC.

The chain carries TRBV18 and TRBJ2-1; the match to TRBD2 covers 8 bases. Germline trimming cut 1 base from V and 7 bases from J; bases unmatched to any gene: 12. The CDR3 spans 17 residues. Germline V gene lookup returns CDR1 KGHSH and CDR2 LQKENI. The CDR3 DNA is TGTGCCAGCTCACCACTCTCCGGGCTAGCGGGCACTAATGAGCAGTTCTTC. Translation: CASSPLSGLAGTNEQFF.

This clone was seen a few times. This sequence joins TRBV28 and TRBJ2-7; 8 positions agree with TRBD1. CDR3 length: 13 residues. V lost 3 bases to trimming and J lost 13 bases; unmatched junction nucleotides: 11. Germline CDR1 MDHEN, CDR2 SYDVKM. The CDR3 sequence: CASSLGDRWLTYF. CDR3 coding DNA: TGTGCCAGCAGTTTGGGGGACAGGTGGTTGACTTACTTC.

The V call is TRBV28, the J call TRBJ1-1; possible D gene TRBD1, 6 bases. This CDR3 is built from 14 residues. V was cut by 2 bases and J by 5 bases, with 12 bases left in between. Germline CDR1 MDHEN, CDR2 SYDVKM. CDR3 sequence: CASSLGQLGTEAFF. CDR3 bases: TGTGCCAGCAGTTTAGGACAGCTCGGGACTGAAGCTTTCTTT.

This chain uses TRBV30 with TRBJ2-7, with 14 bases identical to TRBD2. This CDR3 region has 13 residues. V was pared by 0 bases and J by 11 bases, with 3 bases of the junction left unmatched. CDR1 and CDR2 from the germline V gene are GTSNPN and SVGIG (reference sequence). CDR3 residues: CAWSVRGLAGEYF. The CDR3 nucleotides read TGTGCCTGGAGTGTTAGGGGACTAGCGGGGGAGTACTTC.

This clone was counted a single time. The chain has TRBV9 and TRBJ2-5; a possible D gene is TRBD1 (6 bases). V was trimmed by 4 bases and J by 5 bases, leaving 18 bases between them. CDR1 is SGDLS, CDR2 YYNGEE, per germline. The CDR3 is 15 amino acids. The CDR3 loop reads CASSPQTGTGETQYF. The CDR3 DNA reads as TGTGCCAGCAGCCCCCAGACAGGAACGGGCGAGACCCAGTACTTC.

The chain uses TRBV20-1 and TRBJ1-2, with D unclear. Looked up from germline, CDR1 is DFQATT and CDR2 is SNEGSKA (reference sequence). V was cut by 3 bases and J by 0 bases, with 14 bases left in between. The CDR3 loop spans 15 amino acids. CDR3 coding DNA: TGCAGTGCTAGTGTGACGGGGTTAACTAACTATGGCTACACCTTC. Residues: CSASVTGLTNYGYTF.

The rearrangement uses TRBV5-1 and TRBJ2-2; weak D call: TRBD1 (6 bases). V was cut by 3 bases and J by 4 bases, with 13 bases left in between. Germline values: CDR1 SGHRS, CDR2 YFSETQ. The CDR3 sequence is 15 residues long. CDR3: CASSYRDTSTGELFF. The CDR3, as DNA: TGCGCCAGCAGCTACCGGGACACTTCCACCGGGGAGCTGTTTTTT.

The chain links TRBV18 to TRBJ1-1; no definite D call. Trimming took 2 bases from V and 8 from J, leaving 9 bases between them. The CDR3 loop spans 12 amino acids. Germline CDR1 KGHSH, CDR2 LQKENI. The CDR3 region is CASSPEAREAFF. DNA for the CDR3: TGTGCCAGCTCACCAGAGGCCAGAGAAGCTTTCTTT.

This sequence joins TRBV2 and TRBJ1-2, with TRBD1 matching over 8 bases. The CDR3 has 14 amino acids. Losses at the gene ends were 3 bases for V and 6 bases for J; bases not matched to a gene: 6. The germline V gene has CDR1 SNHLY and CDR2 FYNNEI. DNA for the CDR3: TGTGCCAGCAGTGAGGCAGGGGGCCTGGATGGCTACACCTTC. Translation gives CASSEAGGLDGYTF.

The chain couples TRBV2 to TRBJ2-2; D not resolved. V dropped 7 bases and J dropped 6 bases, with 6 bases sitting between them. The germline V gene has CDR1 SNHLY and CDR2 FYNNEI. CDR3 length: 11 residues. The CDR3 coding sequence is TGTGCCAGCAAAGAGGCCGGGGAGCTGTTTTTT. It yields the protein CASKEAGELFF.

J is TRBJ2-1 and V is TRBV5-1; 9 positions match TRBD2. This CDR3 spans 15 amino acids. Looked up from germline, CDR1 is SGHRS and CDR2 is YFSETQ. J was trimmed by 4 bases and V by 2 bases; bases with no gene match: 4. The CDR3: CASSFDAGGYNEQFF. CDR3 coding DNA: TGCGCCAGCAGCTTCGACGCGGGGGGGTACAATGAGCAGTTCTTC.

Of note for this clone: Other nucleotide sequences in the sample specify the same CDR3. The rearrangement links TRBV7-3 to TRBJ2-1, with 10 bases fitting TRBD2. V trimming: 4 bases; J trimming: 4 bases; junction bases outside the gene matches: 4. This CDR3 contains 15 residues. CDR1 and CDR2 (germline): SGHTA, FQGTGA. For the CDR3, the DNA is TGTGCCAGCAGCTCAAGACTAGCGGGTTACAATGAGCAGTTCTTC. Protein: CASSSRLAGYNEQFF.

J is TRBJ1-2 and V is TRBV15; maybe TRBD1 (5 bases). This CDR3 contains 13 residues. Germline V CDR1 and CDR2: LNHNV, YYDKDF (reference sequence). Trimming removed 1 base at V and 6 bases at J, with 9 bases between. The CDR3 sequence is CATSRAQGDGYTF. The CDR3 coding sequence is TGTGCCACCAGCAGAGCTCAGGGTGATGGCTACACCTTC.

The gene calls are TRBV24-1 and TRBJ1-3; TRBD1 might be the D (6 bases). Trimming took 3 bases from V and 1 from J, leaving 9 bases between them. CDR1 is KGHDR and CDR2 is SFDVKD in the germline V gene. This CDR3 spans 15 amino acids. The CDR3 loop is CATSDSRGSGNTIYF. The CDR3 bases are TGTGCCACCAGTGATAGCAGGGGATCTGGAAACACCATATATTTT.